This T cell receptor beta chain is drawn from a study of shared clonotypes between healthy human individuals. Overall study context: Three plates were used per donor for CD4 naive, three for CD4 memory, two for CD8 naive and one for CD8 memory. Overall study results and limits: Sharing across a handful of donors was seen in 4% to 6.5% of naive CD4 clonotypes.

As regards this clone: Its antigen is unidentified.

Naive-designated CD8 cells lacked CD45RO, were positively enriched for CCR7, and omitted terminally differentiated effector memory CD45RA+ cells. Assay: immunoSEQ multiplex PCR; the TCRdb copy retains only in-frame clones and omits some. This table holds under 2,000,000 clones, roughly 94% found once. This CDR3 contains 15 residues. Per the germline V gene, CDR1 is MNHEY and CDR2 is SVGAGI. J gave up 8 bases and V 0 bases, and 5 bases lay outside the gene matches. Input material: naive CD8+ T cells sorted from blood. The source is a man between 18 and 29 years old in good health. The chain joins TRBV6-5 to TRBJ2-2; 8 bases map to TRBD2. CDR3 nucleotide sequence: TGTGCCAGCAGTTACTCACCAGCGGGAGTGGGGGAGCTGTTTTTT. This translates into CASSYSPAGVGELFF.